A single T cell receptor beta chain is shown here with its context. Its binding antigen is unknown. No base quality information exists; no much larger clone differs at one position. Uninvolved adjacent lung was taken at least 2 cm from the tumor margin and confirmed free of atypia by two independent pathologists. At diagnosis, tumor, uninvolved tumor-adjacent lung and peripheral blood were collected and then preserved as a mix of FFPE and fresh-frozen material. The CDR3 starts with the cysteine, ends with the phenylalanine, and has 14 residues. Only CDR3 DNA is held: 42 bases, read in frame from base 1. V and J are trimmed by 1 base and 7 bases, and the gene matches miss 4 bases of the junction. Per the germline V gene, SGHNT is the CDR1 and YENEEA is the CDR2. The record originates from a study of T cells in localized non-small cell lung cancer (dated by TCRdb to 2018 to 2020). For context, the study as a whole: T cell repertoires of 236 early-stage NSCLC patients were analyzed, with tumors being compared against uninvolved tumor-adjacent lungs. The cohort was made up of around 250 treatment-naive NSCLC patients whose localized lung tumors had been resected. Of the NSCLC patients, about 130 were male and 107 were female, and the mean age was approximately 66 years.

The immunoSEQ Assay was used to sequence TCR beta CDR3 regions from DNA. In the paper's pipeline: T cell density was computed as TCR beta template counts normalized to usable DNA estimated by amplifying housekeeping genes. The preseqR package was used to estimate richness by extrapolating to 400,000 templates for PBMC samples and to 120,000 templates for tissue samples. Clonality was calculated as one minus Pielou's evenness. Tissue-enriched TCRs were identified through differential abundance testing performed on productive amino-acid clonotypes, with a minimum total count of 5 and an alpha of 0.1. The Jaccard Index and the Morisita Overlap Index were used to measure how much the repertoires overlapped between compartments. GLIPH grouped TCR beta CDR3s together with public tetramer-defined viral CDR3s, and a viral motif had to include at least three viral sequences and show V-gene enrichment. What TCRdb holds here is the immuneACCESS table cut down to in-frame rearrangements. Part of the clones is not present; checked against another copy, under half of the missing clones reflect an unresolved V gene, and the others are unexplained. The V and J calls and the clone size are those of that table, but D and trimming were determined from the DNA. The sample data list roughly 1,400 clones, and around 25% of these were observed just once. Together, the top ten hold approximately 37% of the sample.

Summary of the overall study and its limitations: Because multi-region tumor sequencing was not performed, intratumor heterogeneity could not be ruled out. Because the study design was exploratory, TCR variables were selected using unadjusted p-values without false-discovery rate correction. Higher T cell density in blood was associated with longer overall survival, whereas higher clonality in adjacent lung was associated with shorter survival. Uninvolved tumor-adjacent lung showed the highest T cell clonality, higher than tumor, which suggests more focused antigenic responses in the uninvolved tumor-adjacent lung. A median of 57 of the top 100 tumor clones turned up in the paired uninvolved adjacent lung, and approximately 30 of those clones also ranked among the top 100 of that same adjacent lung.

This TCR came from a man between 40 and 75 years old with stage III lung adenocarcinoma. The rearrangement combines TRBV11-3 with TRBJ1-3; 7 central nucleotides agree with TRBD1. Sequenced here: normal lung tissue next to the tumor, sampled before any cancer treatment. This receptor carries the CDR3 CASSLVETGNTIYF. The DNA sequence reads TGTGCCAGCAGCTTAGTCGAGACAGGGAACACCATATATTTT.